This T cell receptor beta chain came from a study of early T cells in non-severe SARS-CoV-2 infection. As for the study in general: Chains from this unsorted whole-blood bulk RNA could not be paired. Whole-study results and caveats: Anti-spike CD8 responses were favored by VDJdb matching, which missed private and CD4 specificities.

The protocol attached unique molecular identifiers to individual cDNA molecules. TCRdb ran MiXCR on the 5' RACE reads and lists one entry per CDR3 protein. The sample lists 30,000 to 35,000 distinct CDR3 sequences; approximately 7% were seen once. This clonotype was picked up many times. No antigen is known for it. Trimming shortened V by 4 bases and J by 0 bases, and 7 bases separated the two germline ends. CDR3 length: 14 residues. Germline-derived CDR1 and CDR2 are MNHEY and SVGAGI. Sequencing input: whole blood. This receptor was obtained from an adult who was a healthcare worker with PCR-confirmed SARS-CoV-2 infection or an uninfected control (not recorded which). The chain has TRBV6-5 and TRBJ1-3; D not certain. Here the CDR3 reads CASSSGFSGNTIYF. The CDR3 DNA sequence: TGTGCCAGCAGTTCTGGCTTCTCTGGAAACACCATATATTTT.